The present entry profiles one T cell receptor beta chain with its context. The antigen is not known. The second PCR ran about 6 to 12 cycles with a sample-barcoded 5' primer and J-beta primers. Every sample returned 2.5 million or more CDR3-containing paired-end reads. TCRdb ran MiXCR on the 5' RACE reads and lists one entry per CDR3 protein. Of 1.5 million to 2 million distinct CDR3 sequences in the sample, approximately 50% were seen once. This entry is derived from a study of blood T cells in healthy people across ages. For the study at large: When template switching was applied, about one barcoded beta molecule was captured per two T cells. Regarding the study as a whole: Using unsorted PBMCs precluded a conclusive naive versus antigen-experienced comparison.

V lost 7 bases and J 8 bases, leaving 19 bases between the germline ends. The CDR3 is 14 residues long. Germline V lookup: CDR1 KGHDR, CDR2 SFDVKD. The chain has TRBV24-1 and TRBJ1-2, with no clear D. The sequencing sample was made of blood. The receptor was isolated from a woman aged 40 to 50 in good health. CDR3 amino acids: CATRRNDKADGYTF. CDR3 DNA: TGTGCCACCAGGAGGAACGACAAGGCCGACGGCTACACCTTC.